Given below is one T cell receptor (beta chain) in context. Clones were sequenced by immunoSEQ multiplex PCR, and TCRdb holds only the in-frame ones, with some missing. The repertoire has some 2.3 million clones, approximately 93% of them found once; the top ten carry 0.39%. This entry comes from a study of shared clonotypes between healthy human individuals. This sequence originates from a man in his late teens or twenties in good health. Some clones in this sample may be carry-over from other donors' samples. The specimen was naive CD4+ T cells from PBMCs. Subset: CD45RA+ positively selected.

The CDR3 DNA reads TGTGCCACCAGCAGAGATAGCGGGAGCGATGAGCAGTTCTTC. Translated: CATSRDSGSDEQFF. The genes are TRBV15 and TRBJ2-1; TRBD2 matches at 9 bases. CDR1 and CDR2 (germline): LNHNV, YYDKDF (reference sequence). Trimming cost V 0 bases and J 8 bases; bases outside gene matches: 2. The CDR3 extends over 14 amino acids.